The 20 T cell receptor beta chains in this list originate from one sample, sequenced in a study of T-cell reconstitution after alpha-beta-depleted transplantation in children. Unique molecular identifiers tagged the TCRbeta library. TCRdb itself ran the PCR reads through MiXCR, one entry per CDR3 protein. Among about 310,000 distinct CDR3 sequences, approximately 23% were seen once, and the ten largest hold 9.5% to 12%. The sequencing here drew on PBMCs, mostly from graft donor cells, taken 180 days after TCRalphabeta/CD19-depleted stem cell transplant. Receptors originate from a male patient under 18 who had a stem cell transplant for acute lymphoblastic leukemia, so the T cells may come from the graft donor.

This clonotype was found a few times. This rearrangement joins TRBV7-2 to TRBJ2-5; a weak D match, TRBD2 (6 bases). Germline V CDR1 and CDR2: SGHTA, FQGNSA. V lost 5 bases and J lost 5, with 15 bases in between. The CDR3 is made up of 14 amino acids. The CDR3 spells CASSPAPGEETQYF. CDR3 DNA sequence: TGTGCCAGCAGCCCTGCTCCGGGGGAGGAGACCCAGTACTTC.

This clonotype was picked up a small number of times. The rearrangement joins TRBV12-3 or TRBV12-4 to TRBJ1-1; TRBD1 matches at 9 bases. This CDR3 is 14 amino acids long. V lost 5 bases, J lost 6 bases, and 7 bases stayed unmatched. The CDR3 DNA follows: TGTGCCAGCAGTAGTAACAGGGGGCGCGCTGAAGCTTTCTTT. This codes for CASSSNRGRAEAFF.

The chain employs TRBV25-1 and TRBJ2-5; D uncertain. Germline CDR1 reads MGHDK; CDR2 reads SYGVNS. CDR3 length equals 15 residues. Trimming pared 2 bases from V and 2 bases from J, leaving 12 bases between. The CDR3 reads CASSEKRTAQETQYF. In nucleotides, the CDR3 is TGTGCCAGCAGTGAAAAAAGGACGGCTCAAGAGACCCAGTACTTC.

This clonotype has a single count. The V gene is TRBV20-1, the J gene TRBJ2-1; D is perhaps TRBD1 or TRBD2 (5 bases each). Deletions cut 0 bases from V and 2 bases from J, with 11 bases between. Germline CDR1 DFQATT, CDR2 SNEGSKA (reference sequence). CDR3 length: 15 amino acids. The CDR3 DNA is TGCAGTGCTAGAGATCCGGGACCAGCCTACAATGAGCAGTTCTTC. This encodes CSARDPGPAYNEQFF.

The rearrangement joins TRBV2 to TRBJ2-3; D is unclear. This CDR3 has 14 amino acids. The V gene's germline CDR1 is SNHLY and CDR2 FYNNEI. Deletions cut 2 bases from V and 2 bases from J, with 8 bases between. As DNA, the CDR3 is TGTGCCAGCAGTGAACTAGGGCCCACAGATACGCAGTATTTT. Translating it yields CASSELGPTDTQYF.

The chain uses TRBV2 and TRBJ1-1; D is unresolved. The CDR3 loop spans 13 amino acids. V was cut by 6 bases and J by 0 bases, with 8 bases left in between. Germline lookup yields CDR1 SNHLY and CDR2 FYNNEI. The CDR3 protein is CASRRVMNTEAFF. The CDR3 DNA is TGTGCCAGCAGGAGGGTTATGAACACTGAAGCTTTCTTT.

This clonotype has more than one count but fewer than ten. This chain joins TRBV6-1 and TRBJ2-6, with D possibly being TRBD1 (6 bases). Germline V gene lookup returns CDR1 MNHNS and CDR2 SASEGT. The CDR3 has 14 residues. The V and J ends lost 6 bases and 2 bases respectively, with 8 bases between them. Here the CDR3 reads CASSNRAGANVLTF. The CDR3 DNA reads as TGTGCCAGCAGCAACAGGGCTGGGGCCAACGTCCTGACTTTC.

This clonotype appeared a few times. This rearrangement joins TRBV28 to TRBJ1-6; TRBD1 is a possible D gene (5 bases). This CDR3 spans 15 amino acids. The germline V gene has CDR1 MDHEN and CDR2 SYDVKM. Trimming removed 6 bases at V and 6 bases at J, with 15 bases between. Here the CDR3 reads CASRPGLGFNSPLHF. CDR3 DNA sequence: TGTGCCAGCAGACCGGGACTTGGGTTTAATTCACCCCTCCACTTT. Full variable domain (outside the CDR3, taken from reference TRBV28 and TRBJ1-6): DVKVTQSSRYLVKRTGEKVFLECVQDMDHENMFWYRQDPGLGLRLIYFSYDVKMKEKGDIPEGYSVSREKKERFSLILESASTNQTSMYLCASRPGLGFNSPLHFGNGTRLTVT.

This rearrangement joins TRBV6-1 to TRBJ1-3, with TRBD1 as a possible D gene (6 bases). The CDR3 sequence is 13 residues long. CDR1 MNHNS and CDR2 SASEGT come from the germline V gene. V gave up 5 bases and J gave up 15 bases, with 20 bases separating them. The CDR3 sequence: CASSRDIWKQGYF. DNA of the CDR3: TGTGCCAGCAGTCGGGACATCTGGAAACAAGGATATTTT.

V is TRBV7-9 and J is TRBJ1-5; D call uncertain. V was trimmed by 2 bases and J by 0 bases, leaving 5 bases between them. Per germline, CDR1 SEHNR and CDR2 FQNEAQ (reference sequence). The CDR3 is made up of 14 amino acids. CDR3 bases: TGTGCCAGCAGCTTACAGTATAGCAATCAGCCCCAGCATTTT. Its protein is CASSLQYSNQPQHF.

The chain uses TRBV24-1 and TRBJ2-2; possible D gene TRBD2, 6 bases. This CDR3 region has 16 residues. CDR1 is KGHDR and CDR2 is SFDVKD in the germline V gene. V gave up 1 base and J gave up 5 bases, with 13 bases separating them. The CDR3 protein is CATSDLIGRGTGELFF. The CDR3 bases are TGTGCCACCAGTGATTTAATCGGGAGAGGAACCGGGGAGCTGTTTTTT.

The chain employs TRBV5-1 and TRBJ2-1; possibly TRBD2 for D (5 bases). V was pared by 0 bases and J by 7 bases, with 20 bases between. The CDR3 runs to 17 residues. Germline CDR1 SGHRS, CDR2 YFSETQ. The CDR3 region is CASSLGTLAAPGNEQFF. In DNA form, the CDR3 reads TGCGCCAGCAGCTTGGGGACTTTGGCGGCCCCTGGAAATGAGCAGTTCTTC.

This clonotype was counted between two and nine times. This sequence joins TRBV24-1 and TRBJ2-3; D perhaps matches TRBD2 (6 bases). Trimming cost V 4 bases and J 0 bases, with 10 bases left between them. The germline gives CDR1 KGHDR, CDR2 SFDVKD. This CDR3 has 15 residues. The CDR3: CATSDPGTSTDTQYF. In DNA, the CDR3 is TGTGCCACCAGTGACCCCGGGACTAGCACAGATACGCAGTATTTT.

The chain carries TRBV18 and TRBJ2-2, with D perhaps TRBD1 or TRBD2 (5 bases each). V was trimmed by 3 bases and J by 4 bases, leaving 18 bases between them. The CDR3 has 17 amino acids. The germline V gene encodes CDR1 KGHSH and CDR2 LQKENI. The CDR3 nucleotides are TGTGCCAGCTCACCGTTCCGGGACCCGGGGACCACCGGGGAGCTGTTTTTT. Translated: CASSPFRDPGTTGELFF.

The chain uses TRBV15 and TRBJ2-5; D call uncertain. The CDR3 has 15 amino acids. V was cut by 4 bases and J by 5 bases, with 17 bases left in between. The germline V gene has CDR1 LNHNV and CDR2 YYDKDF (reference sequence). Here the CDR3 reads CATSNMRVQVETQYF. CDR3 in DNA: TGTGCCACCAGCAATATGAGAGTGCAAGTCGAGACCCAGTACTTC.

This clonotype has more than one count but fewer than ten. J is TRBJ2-2 and V is TRBV29-1, with unresolved D. Germline V CDR1 and CDR2: SQVTM, ANQGSEA. V lost 4 bases, J lost 3 bases, and 12 bases lay in between. This CDR3 spans 14 amino acids. DNA of the CDR3: TGCAGCGTTGGACCCCGGCGTGACACCGGGGAGCTGTTTTTT. It is translated as CSVGPRRDTGELFF.

The rearrangement uses TRBV4-1 and TRBJ1-1, with D possibly matching TRBD1 (5 bases). Germline assignment: CDR1 MGHRA and CDR2 YSYEKL. This CDR3 spans 14 amino acids. The V and J ends lost 3 bases and 0 bases respectively, with 8 bases between them. The CDR3 reads CASSQRGLNTEAFF. CDR3 nucleotide sequence: TGCGCCAGCAGCCAGAGGGGCCTGAACACTGAAGCTTTCTTT.

This sequence joins TRBV20-1 and TRBJ1-1; 10 nucleotides line up with TRBD1. CDR1 DFQATT and CDR2 SNEGSKA come from the germline V gene (reference sequence). Trimming cost V 5 bases and J 0 bases; bases outside gene matches: 6. This CDR3 region has 15 residues. CDR3 in amino acids: CSAPRQGAMNTEAFF. The DNA for the CDR3 is TGCAGTGCTCCCCGACAGGGGGCAATGAACACTGAAGCTTTCTTT.

This clonotype was counted a few times. This chain joins TRBV29-1 and TRBJ1-4; 11 nucleotides match TRBD1. The J segment lost 5 bases and the V segment lost 5 bases, leaving 7 bases of the junction unmatched. Germline lookup yields CDR1 SQVTM and CDR2 ANQGSEA. The CDR3 is made up of 15 amino acids. This CDR3 is CSVSRDRGNNEKLFF. CDR3 DNA: TGCAGCGTTTCCCGGGACAGGGGGAACAATGAAAAACTGTTTTTT.

This sequence joins TRBV5-1 and TRBJ2-7; 7 bases map to TRBD1. V shed 4 bases and J 0 bases; nucleotides not matched to a gene: 7. The CDR3 is made up of 15 amino acids. Germline CDR1 SGHRS, CDR2 YFSETQ. DNA of the CDR3: TGCGCCAGCAGCCAACAGGGGAAGGTCTCCTACGAGCAGTACTTC. It is translated as CASSQQGKVSYEQYF. Full variable domain (missing parts from reference TRBV5-1 and TRBJ2-7): KAGVTQTPRYLIKTRGQQVTLSCSPISGHRSVSWYQQTPGQGLQFLFEYFSETQRNKGNFPGRFSGRQFSNSRSEMNVSTLELGDSALYLCASSQQGKVSYEQYFGPGTRLTVT.